The clone carrying this T cell receptor beta chain has a count of ten or more. The source of the sample is a study of neurological immune-mediated disorders. TCRdb re-called the 5' RACE reads with MiXCR, one entry per CDR3 protein. Among approximately 45,000 distinct CDR3 sequences, 12% were seen once, and the ten largest hold roughly 1.3%. Germline CDR1 reads SGHRS; CDR2 reads YFSETQ. V lost 5 bases and J lost 4; bases outside the gene matches: 7. The CDR3 spans 14 residues. The sequencing input was PBMCs. This clonotype was obtained from a female donor in good health. This sequence joins TRBV5-1 and TRBJ1-1, with 8 bases lining up with TRBD1. CDR3 amino acids: CASSPTGEGTEAFF. The CDR3 nucleotides are TGCGCCAGCAGTCCGACAGGGGAGGGCACTGAAGCTTTCTTT. The whole variable domain, remainder taken from reference TRBV5-1 and TRBJ1-1, is KAGVTQTPRYLIKTRGQQVTLSCSPISGHRSVSWYQQTPGQGLQFLFEYFSETQRNKGNFPGRFSGRQFSNSRSEMNVSTLELGDSALYLCASSPTGEGTEAFFGQGTRLTVV.